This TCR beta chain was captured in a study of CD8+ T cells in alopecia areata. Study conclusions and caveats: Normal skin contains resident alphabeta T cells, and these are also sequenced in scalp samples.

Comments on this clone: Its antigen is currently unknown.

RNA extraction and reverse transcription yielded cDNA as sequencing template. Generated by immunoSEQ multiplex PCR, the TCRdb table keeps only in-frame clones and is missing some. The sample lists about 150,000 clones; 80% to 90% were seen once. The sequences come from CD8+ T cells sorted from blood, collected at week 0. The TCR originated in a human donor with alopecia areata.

CDR3 sequence: CASSLPFRGGNSPLHF. In DNA, the CDR3 is TGTGCCAGTAGCCTGCCGTTTCGGGGAGGGAATTCACCCCTCCACTTT. The chain employs TRBV19 and TRBJ1-6, with D unresolved. Germline CDR1 and CDR2: LNHDA and SQIVND (reference sequence). Trimming stripped 6 bases from V and 7 bases from J, with 19 bases between. The length of the CDR3 is 16 residues.